This TCR beta chain was sequenced during a study of T-cell reconstitution after alpha-beta-depleted transplantation in children. The authors prepared the TCRbeta library with unique molecular identifiers. TCRdb called the PCR reads again in MiXCR, with one record for every CDR3 protein. This table has about 590,000 distinct CDR3 sequences, over 10% appearing once. Whole-study findings and limits: By one year post-transplant, T-cell counts and diversity largely arose from T cells that were newly produced.

Comment on this clonotype: What it binds is unknown.

This CDR3 has 15 amino acids. Germline V CDR1 and CDR2: MDHEN, SYDVKM. V lost 3 bases and J lost 4, with 16 bases in between. Sequenced here: PBMCs, mostly from graft donor cells, sampled 360 days after TCRalphabeta/CD19-depleted stem cell transplant. This TCR was sampled from a male patient aged 10-17 years who had a stem cell transplant for acute myeloid leukemia, so the T cells may come from the graft donor. This chain connects TRBV28 to TRBJ2-7, with a possible D match to TRBD2 (5 bases). The CDR3 DNA sequence: TGTGCCAGCAGTTTTCCCGGGATGGCATCATACGAGCAGTACTTC. Translated, it gives CASSFPGMASYEQYF. Filled out from reference TRBV28 and TRBJ2-7, the complete variable domain reads DVKVTQSSRYLVKRTGEKVFLECVQDMDHENMFWYRQDPGLGLRLIYFSYDVKMKEKGDIPEGYSVSREKKERFSLILESASTNQTSMYLCASSFPGMASYEQYFGPGTRLTVT.